This is a list of T cell receptor beta chains from one sample in a study of blood T cell repertoires in COVID-19. Only in-frame clones appear in the TCRdb table, and some are missing; sequencing was by immunoSEQ multiplex PCR. The profile shows under 350,000 clones, around 86% of them singletons. Sequencing was carried out using peripheral blood. These receptor sequences come from a man between 18 and 29 years old with active or convalescent COVID-19. Both conserved end residues are trimmed from each CDR3. The size field is filled for only some rows; it gives once, few, many or a size class.

>12|once|TRBV28
ASSSEAGPETQY
>17|NA|TRBV4-2
ASSQVRGGHSSYNSPLH
>13|NA|TRBV4-1
ASSRQGSNTGELF
>15|NA|TRBV6-4
ASSATGGATGVYGYT
>13|NA|TRBV18
ASSLRDSPYNEQF
>14|NA|TRBV7-7
ASSLGGGLHQETQY
>14|NA|TRBV27
ASSLRPDRLIGELF
>16|NA|TRBV7-3
ASSLERQGASSGNTIY
>13|NA|TRBV24-1
ATSEAGGRTDTQY
>16|NA|TRBV19
ASSMNKDLRLSNQPQH
>17|NA|TRBV9
ASSTNLHQTISAYNEQF
>14|NA|TRBV15
ATSRSGRNSNQPQH
>12|NA|TRBV11-3
ASSLTRSTGELF
>13|NA|TRBV5-4
ASSQGGRPNTEAF
>12|NA|TRBV29-1
SVWSGGGTGELF
>13|NA|TRBV5-1
ASSLAGRDKEKLF
>11|NA|TRBV19
ASRGDWVQPQH
>14|NA|TRBV11-3
ASRKAGETGQETQY
>10|once|TRBV7-2
ASSPRGLEAF
>11|NA|TRBV5-5
ASSRTTGAEQF
>15|NA|TRBV10-3
AISQRGQETQSYGYT
>12|NA|TRBV30
AWRPGTSNQPQH